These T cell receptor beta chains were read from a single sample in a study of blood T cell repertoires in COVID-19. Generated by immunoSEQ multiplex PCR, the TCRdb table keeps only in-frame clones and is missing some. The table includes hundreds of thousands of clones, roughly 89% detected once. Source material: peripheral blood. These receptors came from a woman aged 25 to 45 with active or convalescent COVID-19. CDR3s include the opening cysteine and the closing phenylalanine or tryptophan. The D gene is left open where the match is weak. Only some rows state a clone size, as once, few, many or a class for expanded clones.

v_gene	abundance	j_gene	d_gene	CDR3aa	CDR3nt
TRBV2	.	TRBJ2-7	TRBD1	CASRTGRTGALSEQYF	TGTGCCAGCCGCACCGGAAGGACAGGGGCCCTCAGCGAGCAGTACTTC
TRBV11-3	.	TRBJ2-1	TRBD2	CASSLDRASGSEQFF	TGTGCCAGCAGCTTAGATCGGGCTAGCGGGAGTGAGCAGTTCTTC
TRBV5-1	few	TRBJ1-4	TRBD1	CASSLGQGNEKLFF	TGCGCCAGCAGCCTGGGACAGGGGAATGAAAAACTGTTTTTT
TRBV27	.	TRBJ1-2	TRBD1	CASSSLWGTAIYGYTF	TGTGCCAGCAGTTCCCTCTGGGGGACAGCCATCTATGGCTACACCTTC
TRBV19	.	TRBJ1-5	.	CASSSLEAQHF	TGTGCCAGTAGTTCTTTAGAGGCCCAGCATTTT
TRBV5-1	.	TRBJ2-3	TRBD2	CASSLSLAGGGADTQYF	TGCGCCAGCAGCTTATCACTAGCGGGGGGTGGCGCAGATACGCAGTATTTT
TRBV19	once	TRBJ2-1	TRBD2	CASSPSGGALSEQFF	TGTGCCAGTAGTCCTAGCGGGGGGGCCTTGAGTGAGCAGTTCTTC
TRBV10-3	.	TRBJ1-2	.	CAISLSANYGYTF	TGTGCCATCAGCCTATCCGCTAACTATGGCTACACCTTC
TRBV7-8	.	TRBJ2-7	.	CASSLHVGGYEQYF	TGTGCCAGCAGCTTACATGTCGGAGGGTACGAGCAGTACTTC
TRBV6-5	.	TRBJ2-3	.	CASSPYSGTQYF	TGTGCCAGCAGCCCATACTCGGGTACGCAGTATTTT
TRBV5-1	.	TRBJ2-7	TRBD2	CASRPSGTGTYEQYF	TGCGCCAGCAGGCCAAGCGGGACGGGGACCTACGAGCAGTACTTC
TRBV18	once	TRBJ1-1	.	CASSPAGGRALTEAFF	TGTGCCAGCTCACCAGCTGGGGGCAGGGCGCTCACTGAAGCTTTCTTT
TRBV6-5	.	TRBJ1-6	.	CASSYWGERYNSPLHF	TGTGCCAGCAGTTACTGGGGGGAACGTTATAATTCACCCCTCCACTTT
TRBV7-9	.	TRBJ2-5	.	CASSPRGLQETQYF	TGTGCCAGCAGTCCACGGGGGTTGCAAGAGACCCAGTACTTC
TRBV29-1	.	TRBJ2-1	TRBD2	CSVAPGLNYNEQFF	TGCAGCGTAGCGCCGGGACTAAACTACAATGAGCAGTTCTTC
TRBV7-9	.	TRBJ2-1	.	CASSLVEGIAFNEQFF	TGTGCCAGCAGCTTAGTAGAGGGCATCGCGTTCAATGAGCAGTTCTTC
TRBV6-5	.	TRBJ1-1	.	CASRQKTNTEAFF	TGTGCCAGCAGACAAAAAACGAACACTGAAGCTTTCTTT
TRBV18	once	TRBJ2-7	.	CASSPRGLEGAYEQYF	TGTGCCAGCTCACCACGTGGTTTGGAGGGTGCCTACGAGCAGTACTTC
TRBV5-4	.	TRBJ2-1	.	CASSLDLGGDEQFF	TGTGCCAGCAGCTTGGACCTAGGAGGCGATGAGCAGTTCTTC
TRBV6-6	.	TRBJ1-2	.	CASSYSWEYGYTF	TGTGCCAGCAGTTACTCGTGGGAGTATGGCTACACCTTC
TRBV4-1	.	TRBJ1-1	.	CASSQDTSGHLPGTEAFF	TGCGCCAGCAGCCAAGATACGTCCGGACACCTGCCCGGCACTGAAGCTTTCTTT
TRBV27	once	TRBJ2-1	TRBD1	CASSFLLRDRDNEQFF	TGTGCCAGCAGTTTCCTCCTCCGGGACAGGGACAATGAGCAGTTCTTC
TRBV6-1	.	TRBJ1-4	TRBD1	CASSEVTGGGEKLFF	TGTGCCAGCAGTGAAGTCACAGGGGGCGGTGAAAAACTGTTTTTT
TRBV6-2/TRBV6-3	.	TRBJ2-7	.	CASSPLGEGSRYEQYF	TGTGCCAGCAGCCCTTTAGGAGAGGGCAGCCGCTACGAGCAGTACTTC